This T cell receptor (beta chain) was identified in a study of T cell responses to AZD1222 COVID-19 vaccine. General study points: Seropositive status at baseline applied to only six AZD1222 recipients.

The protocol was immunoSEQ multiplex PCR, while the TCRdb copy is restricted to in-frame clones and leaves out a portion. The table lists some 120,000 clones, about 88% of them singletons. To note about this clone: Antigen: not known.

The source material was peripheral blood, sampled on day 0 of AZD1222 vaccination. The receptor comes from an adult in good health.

CDR3 region: CAWEAGHDTQYF. In nucleotides, the CDR3 is TGTGCCTGGGAGGCAGGGCACGATACGCAGTATTTT. The gene calls are TRBV30 and TRBJ2-3; D might be TRBD1 (5 bases). This CDR3 region has 12 residues. Per germline, CDR1 GTSNPN and CDR2 SVGIG (reference sequence). V was shortened by 5 bases and J by 6 bases, with 12 bases between the two germline ends.